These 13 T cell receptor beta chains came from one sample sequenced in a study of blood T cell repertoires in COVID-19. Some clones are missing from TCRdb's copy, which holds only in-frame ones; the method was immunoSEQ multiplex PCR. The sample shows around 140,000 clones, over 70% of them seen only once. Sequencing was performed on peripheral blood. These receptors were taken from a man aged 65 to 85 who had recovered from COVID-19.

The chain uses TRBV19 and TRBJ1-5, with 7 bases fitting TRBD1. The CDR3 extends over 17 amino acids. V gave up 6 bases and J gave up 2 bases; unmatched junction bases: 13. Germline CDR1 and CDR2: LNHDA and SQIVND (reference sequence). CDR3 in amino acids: CASSRGQATFGNQPQHF. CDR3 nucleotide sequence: TGTGCCAGTAGCCGCGGACAGGCAACGTTTGGCAATCAGCCCCAGCATTTT. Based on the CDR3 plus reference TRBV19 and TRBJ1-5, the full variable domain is DGGITQSPKYLFRKEGQNVTLSCEQNLNHDAMYWYRQDPGQGLRLIYYSQIVNDFQKGDIAEGYSVSREKKESFPLTVTSAQKNPTAFYLCASSRGQATFGNQPQHFGDGTRLSIL.

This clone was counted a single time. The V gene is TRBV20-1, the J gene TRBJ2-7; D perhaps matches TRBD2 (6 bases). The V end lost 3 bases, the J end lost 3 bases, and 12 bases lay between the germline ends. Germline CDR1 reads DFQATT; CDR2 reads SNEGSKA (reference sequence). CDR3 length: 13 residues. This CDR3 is CSASFLGGYEQYF. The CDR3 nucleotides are TGCAGTGCTAGTTTCTTGGGGGGCTACGAGCAGTACTTC.

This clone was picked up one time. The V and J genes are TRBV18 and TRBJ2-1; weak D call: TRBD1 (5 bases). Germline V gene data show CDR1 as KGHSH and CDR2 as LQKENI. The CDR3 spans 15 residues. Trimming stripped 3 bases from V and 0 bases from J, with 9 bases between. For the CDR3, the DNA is TGTGCCAGCTCACCGGACACCAGCTCCTACAATGAGCAGTTCTTC. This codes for CASSPDTSSYNEQFF.

The CDR3 DNA reads TGTGCCAGCGGATCCGACAGGGGAGAGACCCAGTACTTC. It translates to CASGSDRGETQYF. The chain carries TRBV3-1 (or the pseudogene TRBV3-2) and TRBJ2-5; 8 nucleotides match TRBD1. The V and J ends lost 8 bases and 4 bases, in that order; junction bases with no gene match: 6. CDR1 LGHDT and CDR2 YNNKEL come from the germline V gene (reference sequence). CDR3 length equals 13 residues.

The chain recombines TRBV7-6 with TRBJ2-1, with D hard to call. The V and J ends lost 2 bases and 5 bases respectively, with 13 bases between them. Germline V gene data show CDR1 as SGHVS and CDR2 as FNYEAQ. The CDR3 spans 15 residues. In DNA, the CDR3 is TGTGCCAGCAGCTTATCCGGAACCCAGGACAATGAGCAGTTCTTC. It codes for CASSLSGTQDNEQFF.

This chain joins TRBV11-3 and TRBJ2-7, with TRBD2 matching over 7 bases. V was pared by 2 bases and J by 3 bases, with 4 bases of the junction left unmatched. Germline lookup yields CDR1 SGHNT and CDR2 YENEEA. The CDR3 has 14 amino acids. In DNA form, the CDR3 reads TGTGCCAGCAGCTTATGGCTAGCGGACTACGAGCAGTACTTC. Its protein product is CASSLWLADYEQYF.

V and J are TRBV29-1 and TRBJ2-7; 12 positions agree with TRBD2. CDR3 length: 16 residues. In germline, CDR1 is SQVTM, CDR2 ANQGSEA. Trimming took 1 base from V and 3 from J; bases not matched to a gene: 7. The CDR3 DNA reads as TGCAGCGTTGAAGGGACTAGCGGGGAGTGGAGCTACGAGCAGTACTTC. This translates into CSVEGTSGEWSYEQYF.

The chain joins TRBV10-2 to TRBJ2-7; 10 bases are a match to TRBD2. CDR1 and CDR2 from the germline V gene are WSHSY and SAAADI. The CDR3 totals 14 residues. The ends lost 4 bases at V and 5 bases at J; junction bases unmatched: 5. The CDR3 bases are TGCGCCAGCAGTGTCCCAGCGGGAGGGAACGAGCAGTACTTC. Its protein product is CASSVPAGGNEQYF.

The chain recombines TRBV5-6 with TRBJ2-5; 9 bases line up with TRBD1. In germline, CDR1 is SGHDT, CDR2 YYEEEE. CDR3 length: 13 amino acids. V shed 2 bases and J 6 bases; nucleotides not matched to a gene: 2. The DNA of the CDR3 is TGTGCCAGCAGCTTACAGGGGGCCAAGACCCAGTACTTC. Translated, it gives CASSLQGAKTQYF.

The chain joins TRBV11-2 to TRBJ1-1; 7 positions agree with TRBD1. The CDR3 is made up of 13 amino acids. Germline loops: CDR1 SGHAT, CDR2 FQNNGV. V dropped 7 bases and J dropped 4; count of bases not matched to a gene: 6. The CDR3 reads CASTLTGSTEAFF. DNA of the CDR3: TGTGCCAGCACTCTGACAGGGAGCACTGAAGCTTTCTTT.

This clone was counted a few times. The CDR3 DNA sequence: TGCGCCAGCAGCCCAGTGACAGGGGAAGTAGGTGAGCAGTACTTC. This gives the protein CASSPVTGEVGEQYF. The chain recombines TRBV5-1 with TRBJ2-7, with TRBD1 matching over 8 bases. The CDR3 runs 15 residues. Germline lookup yields CDR1 SGHRS and CDR2 YFSETQ. Trimming at V came to 4 bases and at J to 7 bases, leaving 13 bases not matched to a gene.

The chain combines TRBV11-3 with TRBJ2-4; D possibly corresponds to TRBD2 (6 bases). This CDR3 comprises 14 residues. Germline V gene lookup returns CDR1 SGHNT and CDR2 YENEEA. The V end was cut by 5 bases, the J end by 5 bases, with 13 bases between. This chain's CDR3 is CASSGTDRENIQYF. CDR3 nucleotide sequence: TGTGCCAGCAGCGGGACTGATCGAGAAAACATTCAGTACTTC.

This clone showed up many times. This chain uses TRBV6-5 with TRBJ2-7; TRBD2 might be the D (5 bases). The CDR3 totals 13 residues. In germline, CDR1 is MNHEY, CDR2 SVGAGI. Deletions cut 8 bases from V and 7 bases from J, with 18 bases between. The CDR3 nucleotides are TGTGCCAGCGAGGGATGGGGTGGTGGAGAGCAGTACTTC. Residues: CASEGWGGGEQYF.